The present T cell receptor beta chain was sequenced within a study of shared clonotypes between healthy human individuals. Study-level information: The cohort had a couple of women and a few men, ages 18 to 49. Study findings and constraints: Researchers sampled blood only, noting tissue repertoires likely differ. Rarefaction revealed incomplete sorted-subset sequencing despite large depth.

V dropped 5 bases and J dropped 1; count of bases not matched to a gene: 7. Germline V gene sequence: CDR1 SEHNR, CDR2 FQNEAQ (reference sequence). The CDR3 runs 15 residues. Only in-frame clones appear in the TCRdb table, and some are missing; sequencing was by immunoSEQ multiplex PCR. This table has approximately 980,000 clones, approximately 76% appearing once. Details on this clone: The antigen is unknown. This same CDR3 is encoded by further DNA sequences in the sample.

The chain employs TRBV7-9 and TRBJ1-1; 7 bases fit TRBD1. Sequenced: memory CD4+ T cells sorted from blood. The subset here: CD45RA-negative fraction. The receptor's source is a man in his late teens or twenties in good health. CDR3 sequence reads: CASSPRQGGNTEAFF. The CDR3 coding sequence is TGTGCCAGCAGCCCCCGACAGGGAGGGAACACTGAAGCTTTCTTT.